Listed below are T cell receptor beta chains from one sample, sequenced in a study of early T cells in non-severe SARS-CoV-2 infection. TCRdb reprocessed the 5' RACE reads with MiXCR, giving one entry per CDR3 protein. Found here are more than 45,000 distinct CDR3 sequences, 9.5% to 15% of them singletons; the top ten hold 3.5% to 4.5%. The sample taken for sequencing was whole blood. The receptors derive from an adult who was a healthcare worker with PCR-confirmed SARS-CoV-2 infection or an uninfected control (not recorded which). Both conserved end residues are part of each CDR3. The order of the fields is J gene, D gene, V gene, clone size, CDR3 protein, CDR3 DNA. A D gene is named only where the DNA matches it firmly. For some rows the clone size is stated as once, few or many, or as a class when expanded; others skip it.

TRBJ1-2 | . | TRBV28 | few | CASSWIRAGGYTF | TGTGCCAGCAGTTGGATTCGTGCAGGCGGCTACACCTTC
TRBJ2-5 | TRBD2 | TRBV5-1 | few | CASSSTFGRAGETQYF | TGCGCCAGCAGCTCCACATTCGGGAGGGCCGGGGAGACCCAGTACTTC
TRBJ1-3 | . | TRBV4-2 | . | CASSQDPPYSGIGNTIYF | TGTGCCAGCAGCCAAGACCCACCTTATTCCGGGATTGGAAACACCATATATTTT
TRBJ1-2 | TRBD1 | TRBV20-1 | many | CSAYPGQGVYGYTF | TGCAGTGCATACCCGGGACAGGGTGTCTATGGCTACACCTTC
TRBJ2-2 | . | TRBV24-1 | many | CATSDPRTATGELFF | TGTGCCACCAGTGATCCCAGGACTGCCACCGGGGAGCTGTTTTTT
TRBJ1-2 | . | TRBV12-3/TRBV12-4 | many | CASSSLYGYTF | TGTGCCAGCAGTTCCTTGTATGGCTACACCTTC
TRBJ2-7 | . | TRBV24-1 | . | CATSVTGSRNEQYF | TGTGCCACCAGTGTGACAGGCAGCCGGAACGAGCAGTACTTC
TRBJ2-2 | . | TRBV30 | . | CAWSVSDTGELFF | TGTGCCTGGAGTGTAAGTGATACCGGGGAGCTGTTTTTT
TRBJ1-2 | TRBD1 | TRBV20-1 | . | CSASGTGHRNGYTF | TGCAGTGCATCCGGGACAGGGCATAGGAATGGCTACACCTTC
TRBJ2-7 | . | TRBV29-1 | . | CSVEDLTGADEQYF | TGCAGCGTTGAAGATCTGACCGGGGCGGACGAGCAGTACTTC
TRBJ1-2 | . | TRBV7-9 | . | CASSLGTATDGYTF | TGTGCCAGCAGCTTAGGGACAGCGACTGATGGCTACACCTTC
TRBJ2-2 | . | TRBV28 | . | CASSFSGELFF | TGTGCCAGCAGTTTCTCCGGGGAGCTGTTTTTT
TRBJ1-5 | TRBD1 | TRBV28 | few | CASSWDRGNQPQHF | TGTGCCAGCAGTTGGGACAGGGGCAATCAGCCCCAGCATTTT
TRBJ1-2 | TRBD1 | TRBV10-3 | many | CAIRRTGGEGYGYTF | TGTGCCATCAGGCGCACAGGGGGCGAGGGCTATGGCTACACCTTC
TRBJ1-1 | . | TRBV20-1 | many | CSARDRKTGRLEAFF | TGCAGTGCTAGAGATCGTAAAACAGGTCGGCTTGAAGCTTTCTTT
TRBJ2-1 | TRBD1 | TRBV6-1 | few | CASSEASQGAYEQFF | TGTGCCAGCAGTGAAGCGTCACAGGGGGCCTATGAGCAGTTCTTC
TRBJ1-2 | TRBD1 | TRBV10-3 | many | CAIRQGDYGYTF | TGTGCCATCCGACAGGGAGACTATGGCTACACCTTC
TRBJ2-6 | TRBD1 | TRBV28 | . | CASTRQGGGANVLTF | TGTGCCAGCACTCGACAGGGCGGTGGGGCCAACGTCCTGACTTTC
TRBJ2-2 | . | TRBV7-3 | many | CASSRGGQRTGELFF | TGTGCCAGCAGCCGGGGGGGACAGAGAACCGGGGAGCTGTTTTTT
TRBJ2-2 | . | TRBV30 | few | CAWGTWPGGELFF | TGTGCCTGGGGCACATGGCCGGGCGGGGAGCTGTTTTTT